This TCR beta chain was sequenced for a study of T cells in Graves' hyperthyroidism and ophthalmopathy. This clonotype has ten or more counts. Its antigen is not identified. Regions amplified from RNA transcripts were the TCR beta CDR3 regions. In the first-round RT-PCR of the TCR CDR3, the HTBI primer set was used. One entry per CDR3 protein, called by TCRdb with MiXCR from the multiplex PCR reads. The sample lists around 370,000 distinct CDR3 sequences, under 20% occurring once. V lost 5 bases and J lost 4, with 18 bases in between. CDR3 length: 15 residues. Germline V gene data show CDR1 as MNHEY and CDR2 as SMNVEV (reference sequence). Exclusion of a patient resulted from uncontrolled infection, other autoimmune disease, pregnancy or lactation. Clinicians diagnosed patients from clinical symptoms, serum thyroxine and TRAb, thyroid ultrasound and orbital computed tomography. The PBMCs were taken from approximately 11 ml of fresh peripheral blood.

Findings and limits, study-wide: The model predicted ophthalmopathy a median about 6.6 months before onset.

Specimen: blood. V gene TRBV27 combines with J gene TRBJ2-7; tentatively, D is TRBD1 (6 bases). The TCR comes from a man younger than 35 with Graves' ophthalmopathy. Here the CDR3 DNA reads TGTGCCAGCAGTCTACTACAGGGTAGTCCTTACGAGCAGTACTTC. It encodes CASSLLQGSPYEQYF.